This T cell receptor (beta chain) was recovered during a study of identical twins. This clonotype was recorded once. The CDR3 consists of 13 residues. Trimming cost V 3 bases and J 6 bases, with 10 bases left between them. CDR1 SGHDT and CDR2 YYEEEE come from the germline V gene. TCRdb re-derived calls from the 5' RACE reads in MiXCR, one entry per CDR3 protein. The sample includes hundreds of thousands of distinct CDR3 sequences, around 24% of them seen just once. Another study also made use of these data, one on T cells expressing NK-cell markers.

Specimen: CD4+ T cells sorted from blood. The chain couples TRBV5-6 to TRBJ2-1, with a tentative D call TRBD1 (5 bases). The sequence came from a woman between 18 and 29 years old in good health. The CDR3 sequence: CASSSPTVNEQFF. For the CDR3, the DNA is TGTGCCAGCAGCTCGCCGACAGTCAATGAGCAGTTCTTC. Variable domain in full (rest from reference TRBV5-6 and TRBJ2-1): DAGVTQSPTHLIKTRGQQVTLRCSPKSGHDTVSWYQQALGQGPQFIFQYYEEEERQRGNFPDRFSGHQFPNYSSELNVNALLLGDSALYLCASSSPTVNEQFFGPGTRLTVL.